This paragraph covers one TCR beta chain sequence. The sample comes from a study of OX40 agonist ivuxolimab in advanced cancers. The germline V gene encodes CDR1 LGHNA and CDR2 YNFKEQ. The CDR3 is 14 amino acids. V shed 5 bases, J shed 1 base, and the junction held 5 bases outside the gene matches. Assay: immunoSEQ multiplex PCR; the TCRdb copy retains only in-frame clones and omits some. The sample lists nearly 60,000 clones, over 70% occurring once. This sequence originates from an adult with an advanced solid tumor such as melanoma, head and neck, liver or kidney cancer. The V call is TRBV4-2, the J call TRBJ2-7; the match to TRBD1 covers 7 bases. Sample: CD4+ or CD8+ T cells sorted from blood, taken in a trial of the OX40 agonist ivuxolimab. CDR3 sequence: CASSARDRSYEQYF. The DNA of the CDR3 is TGTGCCAGCAGCGCTCGGGACAGATCCTACGAGCAGTACTTC.